The 21 T cell receptor beta chains in this list originate from one sample, sequenced in a study of blood T cell repertoires in COVID-19. Data came from immunoSEQ multiplex PCR; TCRdb stores just in-frame clones and leaves some out. The sample yields more than 65,000 clones, 65% to 85% seen once. Sequencing was done on a sample of peripheral blood. The origin of the receptors is a man aged 50 or older with active COVID-19.

The chain links TRBV28 to TRBJ1-6; D might be TRBD1 (5 bases). Trimming removed 3 bases from V and 8 bases from J, with 17 bases in between. Germline V gene data show CDR1 as MDHEN and CDR2 as SYDVKM. This CDR3 has 16 residues. In DNA form, the CDR3 reads TGTGCCAGCAGTTTGATCGGTCCCCAAGGGGATTCACCCCTCCACTTT. Encoded protein: CASSLIGPQGDSPLHF. The entire variable domain, with the rest obtained from reference TRBV28 and TRBJ1-6, is as follows: DVKVTQSSRYLVKRTGEKVFLECVQDMDHENMFWYRQDPGLGLRLIYFSYDVKMKEKGDIPEGYSVSREKKERFSLILESASTNQTSMYLCASSLIGPQGDSPLHFGNGTRLTVT.

The genes are TRBV9 and TRBJ2-5, with 7 bases that match TRBD2. Trimming took 3 bases from V and 1 from J; bases not matched to a gene: 6. The germline V gene encodes CDR1 SGDLS and CDR2 YYNGEE. The CDR3 contains 15 residues. CDR3 in DNA: TGTGCCAGCAGCGCGGGAAGCGGGGTCCAAGAGACCCAGTACTTC. Its translation is CASSAGSGVQETQYF.

The chain carries TRBV4-1 and TRBJ1-2; 7 bases align to TRBD1. CDR1 and CDR2 (germline): MGHRA, YSYEKL. V lost 4 bases, J lost 1 base, and 6 bases stayed unmatched. This CDR3 comprises 15 residues. CDR3 loop: CASSPRAGGNYGYTF. For the CDR3, the DNA is TGCGCCAGCAGCCCCCGGGCAGGGGGTAACTATGGCTACACCTTC.

This clone was seen a single time. The rearrangement uses TRBV11-2 and TRBJ2-7; TRBD2 matches 9 bases. Looked up from germline, CDR1 is SGHAT and CDR2 is FQNNGV. CDR3 length: 16 amino acids. V lost 3 bases to trimming and J lost 4 bases; unmatched junction nucleotides: 10. The CDR3 DNA follows: TGTGCCAGCAGCTTGCCAGCGGGAGGCTCTAGGTACGAGCAGTACTTC. Residues: CASSLPAGGSRYEQYF.

This clone turned up a few times. The chain couples TRBV27 to TRBJ2-2; a possible D gene is TRBD1 (6 bases). V was clipped by 6 bases and J by 2 bases, with 13 bases between them. Germline V gene data show CDR1 as MNHEY and CDR2 as SMNVEV (reference sequence). This CDR3 region has 15 residues. Here the CDR3 reads CASSFSTGNTGELFF. Here the CDR3 DNA reads TGTGCCAGCAGCTTCTCGACAGGAAACACCGGGGAGCTGTTTTTT.

The chain recombines TRBV5-6 with TRBJ2-4; 8 bases map to TRBD1. Germline loops: CDR1 SGHDT, CDR2 YYEEEE. V dropped 1 base and J dropped 2; count of bases not matched to a gene: 5. The CDR3 has 16 residues. CDR3 residues: CASSLIRQGTKNIQYF. DNA for the CDR3: TGTGCCAGCAGCTTGATAAGACAGGGGACCAAAAACATTCAGTACTTC. Looking up the rest from reference TRBV5-6 and TRBJ2-4 gives the full variable domain: DAGVTQSPTHLIKTRGQQVTLRCSPKSGHDTVSWYQQALGQGPQFIFQYYEEEERQRGNFPDRFSGHQFPNYSSELNVNALLLGDSALYLCASSLIRQGTKNIQYFGAGTRLSVL.

The genes are TRBV4-2 and TRBJ2-7; the D gene is possibly TRBD2 (5 bases). V was trimmed by 1 base and J by 2 bases, leaving 15 bases between them. The CDR3 sequence is 16 residues long. Germline CDR1 reads LGHNA; CDR2 reads YNFKEQ. The CDR3 region is CASSQGWAERTYEQYF. The CDR3 DNA reads TGTGCCAGCAGCCAAGGTTGGGCGGAGCGGACCTACGAGCAGTACTTC.

In its sample, this clone was seen once. The V call is TRBV10-3, the J call TRBJ1-1, with D hard to call. Germline assignment: CDR1 ENHRY and CDR2 SYGVKD. This CDR3 is built from 14 residues. Trimming pared 2 bases from V and 0 bases from J, leaving 7 bases between. CDR3 bases: TGTGCCATCAGTGAGGGCACCTTGAACACTGAAGCTTTCTTT. This codes for CAISEGTLNTEAFF.

The gene calls are TRBV15 and TRBJ1-5, with D possibly matching TRBD1 (5 bases). Germline V lookup: CDR1 LNHNV, CDR2 YYDKDF (reference sequence). Trimming removed 0 bases from V and 2 bases from J, with 17 bases in between. CDR3 length: 18 amino acids. CDR3 coding DNA: TGTGCCACCAGCAGAGATAGGCGGGGGAGGTGGGGCAATCAGCCCCAGCATTTT. This gives the protein CATSRDRRGRWGNQPQHF.

V and J are TRBV6-5 and TRBJ2-3; 9 bases map to TRBD1. V shed 7 bases and J 4 bases; nucleotides not matched to a gene: 6. The CDR3 has 14 amino acids. In germline, CDR1 is MNHEY, CDR2 SVGAGI. The CDR3 DNA follows: TGTGCCAGCAATCAGGACAGGGGCCCAGATACGCAGTATTTT. The encoded protein is CASNQDRGPDTQYF.

Points on this clone: The junction differs from germline at one of its ends, possibly a read error. The chain carries TRBV27 and TRBJ2-5, with 8 bases that match TRBD1. There are 13 residues in the CDR3. Germline loops: CDR1 MNHEY, CDR2 SMNVEV (reference sequence). The DNA of the CDR3 is TGTGCCAGCCGTTTACAGGGGGTGGAGACCCAGTACTTC. Its translation is CASRLQGVETQYF.

The V gene is TRBV2, the J gene TRBJ2-5, with a possible D match to TRBD1 (7 bases). The V end was cut by 5 bases, the J end by 1 base, with 14 bases between. This CDR3 contains 15 residues. CDR1 is SNHLY, CDR2 FYNNEI, per germline. The CDR3 sequence: CASSRAGGPQETQYF. Written as DNA, the CDR3 is TGTGCCAGCAGTAGGGCAGGGGGGCCCCAAGAGACCCAGTACTTC. Together with reference TRBV2 and TRBJ2-5, the CDR3 gives the full variable domain: EPEVTQTPSHQVTQMGQEVILRCVPISNHLYFYWYRQILGQKVEFLVSFYNNEISEKSEIFDDQFSVERPDGSNFTLKIRSTKLEDSAMYFCASSRAGGPQETQYFGPGTRLLVL.

This chain connects TRBV4-3 to TRBJ1-2; 8 bases line up with TRBD1. After removal of 3 bases from V and 8 bases from J, the junction contained 11 bases not matched to a gene. The V gene's germline CDR1 is LGHNA and CDR2 YSLEER. The CDR3 is 15 amino acids. The CDR3 loop is CASSHQRETGEGYTF. CDR3 nucleotides: TGCGCCAGCAGCCATCAGAGGGAGACAGGGGAAGGCTACACCTTC.

The J gene is TRBJ2-7, the V gene TRBV21-1; TRBD1 was called by the table and not checked on the DNA. TRBV21-1 constitutes a pseudogene. This CDR3 contains 17 residues. The CDR3 region has the DNA TGTGCCAGCAGCAAGCGACAAACAGGGGATCTATGCTACGAGCAGTACTTC. Protein: CASSKRQTGDLCYEQYF.

This chain uses TRBV5-1 with TRBJ2-1; 14 nucleotides agree with TRBD2. Trimming cost V 5 bases and J 7 bases; bases outside gene matches: 5. Germline V gene lookup returns CDR1 SGHRS and CDR2 YFSETQ. CDR3 length equals 15 residues. CDR3 protein: CASRPGLAGGNEQFF. The CDR3 region has the DNA TGCGCCAGCAGACCTGGACTAGCGGGGGGTAATGAGCAGTTCTTC.

The chain links TRBV19 to TRBJ2-7, with D perhaps matching TRBD1 (5 bases). The CDR3 extends over 15 amino acids. Germline V gene lookup returns CDR1 LNHDA and CDR2 SQIVND (reference sequence). The V gene lost 11 bases and the J gene lost 0 bases, with 20 bases spanning the gap. CDR3 in DNA: TGTGCCGGAGTTAGAGACAGAGCCAGCTCCTACGAGCAGTACTTC. This translates into CAGVRDRASSYEQYF.

The V gene is TRBV4-1, the J gene TRBJ1-5, with 7 bases identical to TRBD1. Trimming removed 3 bases from V and 5 bases from J; junction bases left unmatched: 10. The germline gives CDR1 MGHRA, CDR2 YSYEKL. The CDR3 sequence is 16 residues long. The CDR3 protein is CASSQETGVRDQPQHF. DNA of the CDR3: TGCGCCAGCAGCCAGGAAACAGGGGTCAGGGATCAGCCCCAGCATTTT.

This clone was detected only once. The rearrangement uses TRBV28 and TRBJ2-7; 8 bases fit TRBD1. The CDR3 runs 12 residues. Germline CDR1 MDHEN, CDR2 SYDVKM. Germline trimming cut 4 bases from V and 6 bases from J; bases unmatched to any gene: 2. This CDR3 reads CASSSGQGEQYF. The CDR3 DNA follows: TGTGCCAGCAGTTCCGGACAGGGCGAGCAGTACTTC.

The chain's CDR3 is CASSLVGGGTTEAFF. As DNA, the CDR3 is TGTGCCAGCAGCTTAGTGGGAGGGGGGACCACTGAAGCTTTCTTT. This chain links TRBV7-2 with TRBJ1-1; possibly TRBD1 for D (6 bases). This CDR3 is 15 amino acids long. Trimming took 1 base from V and 4 from J, leaving 13 bases between them. Germline values: CDR1 SGHTA, CDR2 FQGNSA.

The V call is TRBV7-3, the J call TRBJ2-2; D perhaps matches TRBD2 (5 bases). V was shortened by 4 bases and J by 7 bases, with 10 bases between the two germline ends. The CDR3 sequence is 13 residues long. The germline V gene has CDR1 SGHTA and CDR2 FQGTGA. CDR3 sequence (DNA): TGTGCCAGCAGCTCGGACCGGGGCGGGGAGCTGTTTTTT. It is translated as CASSSDRGGELFF.

This clone was recorded only once. The chain uses TRBV5-5 and TRBJ2-5; TRBD2 matches 8 bases. The V gene end was trimmed by 3 bases and the J gene end by 3 bases; junction bases not matched to a gene: 4. This CDR3 is 14 amino acids long. Germline-derived CDR1 and CDR2 are SGHKS and YYEKEE (reference sequence). Here the CDR3 reads CASSSELAEETQYF. In nucleotides, the CDR3 is TGTGCCAGCAGCTCCGAACTAGCGGAAGAGACCCAGTACTTC.